The sequence of this T cell receptor beta chain was determined in a study of PD-1 blockade in classical Hodgkin lymphoma. General observations from the study: By cycle point C4D1, TCR diversity had risen significantly in CD4+ cells (but not CD8+ cells). Newly diagnosed patients reportedly trailed healthy donors in baseline TCR diversity. Baseline diversity was lower in partial responders and progressors than complete responders.

TCRdb's copy holds only in-frame clones and misses some; the assay was immunoSEQ multiplex PCR. This repertoire shows tens of thousands of clones, 90% found once; its top ten account for 2.5% to 3.5%. A word on this clone: Antigen: not known.

This CDR3 has 13 residues. CDR1 is MNHNS, CDR2 SASEGT, per germline. V shed 8 bases and J shed 4 bases, with 12 bases lying between them. Time point specified: cycle 4 day 1 (C4D1), after more than five weeks of nivolumab. Every one of the patients relapsed after autologous stem cell transplantation (brentuximab vedotin exposure was variable). Patients reached a best response of complete response, partial response or progressive disease. The TCR was taken from a human donor with classical Hodgkin lymphoma. V is TRBV6-1 and J is TRBJ1-5; D is uncertain. Sequenced here: peripheral blood mononuclear cells (PBMCs), sampled before the fourth cycle of nivolumab. The CDR3 spells CASEFTENQPQHF. The CDR3 DNA reads TGTGCCAGCGAGTTCACGGAGAATCAGCCCCAGCATTTT.